This section outlines one TCR beta chain sequence together with its context. This sample is part of a study of blood T cell repertoires in COVID-19. V shed 5 bases, J shed 4 bases, and the junction held 2 bases outside the gene matches. There are 13 residues in the CDR3. CDR1 is SGHVS, CDR2 FQNEAQ, per germline. Source study methods: Amplified reference gene primers provided the basis for estimating nucleated cell counts. Repertoires were generated with immunoSEQ multiplex PCR, while TCRdb's copy carries only in-frame clones and drops some. Clone size and V and J calls were adopted from that table, with D and trimming inferred from the DNA. The sample gives roughly 270,000 clones, roughly 87% of which show up once; about 8.5% is in the top ten.

This sequence originates from a man in his late teens or twenties with active or convalescent COVID-19. Sequenced sample: peripheral blood. This chain joins TRBV7-8 and TRBJ2-1, with 7 bases fitting TRBD1. The DNA of the CDR3 is TGTGCCAGCAGCACGGGACAGTACAATGAGCAGTTCTTC. Protein sequence: CASSTGQYNEQFF.